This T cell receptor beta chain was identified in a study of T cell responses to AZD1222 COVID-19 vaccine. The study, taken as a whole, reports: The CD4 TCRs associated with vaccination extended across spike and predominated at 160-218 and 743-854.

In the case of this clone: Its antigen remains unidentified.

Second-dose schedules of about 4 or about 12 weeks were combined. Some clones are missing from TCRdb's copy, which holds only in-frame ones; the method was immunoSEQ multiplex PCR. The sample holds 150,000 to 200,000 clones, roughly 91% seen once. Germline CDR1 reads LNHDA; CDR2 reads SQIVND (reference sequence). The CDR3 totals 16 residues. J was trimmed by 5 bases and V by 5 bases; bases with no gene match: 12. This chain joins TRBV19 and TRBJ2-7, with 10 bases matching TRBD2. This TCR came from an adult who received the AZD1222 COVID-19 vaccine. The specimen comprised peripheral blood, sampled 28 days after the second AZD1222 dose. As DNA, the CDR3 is TGTGCCAGTAGTCCACCTTCAGCGGGAGGGCCGAACGAGCAGTACTTC. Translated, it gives CASSPPSAGGPNEQYF.